The following is a T cell receptor beta chain sequence with its context. These data originate in a study of T cell changes during pregnancy in multiple sclerosis. V was shortened by 5 bases and J by 9 bases, with 18 bases between the two germline ends. Per the germline V gene, CDR1 is SGHNT and CDR2 is YYREEE (reference sequence). The CDR3 is 14 amino acids. Sequencing was performed with immunoSEQ multiplex PCR; in TCRdb, only in-frame clones are kept and a portion is missing. The sample shows 20,000 to 25,000 clones, approximately 90% of them seen only once. The V call is TRBV5-4, the J call TRBJ2-1, with D perhaps TRBD2 (5 bases). This receptor was identified in a female donor with multiple sclerosis, enrolled in a pregnancy study. Sample: CD4+ T cells from peripheral blood mononuclear cells, taken in the third trimester of pregnancy. The CDR3 bases are TGTGCCAGCAGATCCGGACTCTCCCCCGCTGAGCAGTTCTTC. It specifies CASRSGLSPAEQFF.